This TCR beta chain was recorded in a study of cytomegalovirus exposure and HLA in healthy donors. Study-wide findings and caveats: Highest at DRB1 and lowest at HLA-C, TCR association rates differed among HLA loci in a later analysis. In an earlier analysis, productive rearrangement rates for most beta V segments clustered near 90% or 30%.

The CDR3 is 15 residues long. Germline V gene lookup returns CDR1 GTSNPN and CDR2 SVGIG (reference sequence). The V gene end was trimmed by 0 bases and the J gene end by 5 bases; junction bases not matched to a gene: 3. PCR used 60 Vbeta primers and 13 Jbeta primers. The method was immunoSEQ multiplex PCR; TCRdb's version includes in-frame clones alone and lacks a portion of them. Seen here are 200,000 or so clones, around 81% observed once, and the top ten hold about 2%. To note about this clone: The antigen is unknown.

V is TRBV30 and J is TRBJ2-2; 10 nucleotides agree with TRBD2. Sample: PBMCs. This clonotype was obtained from a woman in her late teens or twenties in good health and CMV-seropositive. The CDR3 protein is CAWSVLAGRTGELFF. CDR3 nucleotides: TGTGCCTGGAGTGTACTAGCGGGGAGGACCGGGGAGCTGTTTTTT.